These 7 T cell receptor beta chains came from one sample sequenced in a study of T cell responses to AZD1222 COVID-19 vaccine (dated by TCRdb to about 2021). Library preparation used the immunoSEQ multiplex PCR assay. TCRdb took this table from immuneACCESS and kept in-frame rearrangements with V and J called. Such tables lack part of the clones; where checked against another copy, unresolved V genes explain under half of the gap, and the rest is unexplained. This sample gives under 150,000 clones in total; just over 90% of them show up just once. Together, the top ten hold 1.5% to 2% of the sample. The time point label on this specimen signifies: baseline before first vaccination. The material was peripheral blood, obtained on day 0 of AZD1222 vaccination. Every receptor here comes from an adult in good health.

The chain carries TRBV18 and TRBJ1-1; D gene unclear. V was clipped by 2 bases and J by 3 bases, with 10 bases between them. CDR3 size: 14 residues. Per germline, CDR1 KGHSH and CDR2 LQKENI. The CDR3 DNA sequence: TGTGCCAGCTCACCAGCTGGTCGGGACACTGAAGCTTTCTTT. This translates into CASSPAGRDTEAFF.

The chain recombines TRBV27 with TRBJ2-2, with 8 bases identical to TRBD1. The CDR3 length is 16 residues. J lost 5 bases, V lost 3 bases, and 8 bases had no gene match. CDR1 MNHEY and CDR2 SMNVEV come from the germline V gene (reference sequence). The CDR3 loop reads CASSFRDRMITGELFF. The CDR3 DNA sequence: TGTGCCAGCAGTTTCCGGGACAGGATGATTACCGGGGAGCTGTTTTTT.

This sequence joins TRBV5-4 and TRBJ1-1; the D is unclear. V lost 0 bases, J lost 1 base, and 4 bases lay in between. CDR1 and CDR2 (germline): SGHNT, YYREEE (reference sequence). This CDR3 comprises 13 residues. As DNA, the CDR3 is TGTGCCAGCAGCTTGGAGCAGAACACTGAAGCTTTCTTT. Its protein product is CASSLEQNTEAFF.

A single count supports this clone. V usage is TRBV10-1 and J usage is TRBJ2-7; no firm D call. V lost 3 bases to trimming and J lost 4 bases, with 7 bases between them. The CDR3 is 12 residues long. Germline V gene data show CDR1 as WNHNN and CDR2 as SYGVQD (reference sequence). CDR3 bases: TGCGCCAGCAGTGACTACCCTTACGAGCAGTACTTC. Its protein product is CASSDYPYEQYF.

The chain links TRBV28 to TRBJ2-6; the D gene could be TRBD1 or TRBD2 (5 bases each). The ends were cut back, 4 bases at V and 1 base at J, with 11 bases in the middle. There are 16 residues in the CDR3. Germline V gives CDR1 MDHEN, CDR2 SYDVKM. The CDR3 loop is CASSWDGQSGANVLTF. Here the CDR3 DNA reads TGTGCCAGCAGTTGGGACGGCCAATCTGGGGCCAACGTCCTGACTTTC.

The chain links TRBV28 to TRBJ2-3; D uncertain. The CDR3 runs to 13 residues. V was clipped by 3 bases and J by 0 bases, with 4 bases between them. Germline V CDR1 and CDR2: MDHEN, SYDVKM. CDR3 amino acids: CASSFGSTDTQYF. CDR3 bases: TGTGCCAGCAGTTTCGGCAGCACAGATACGCAGTATTTT.

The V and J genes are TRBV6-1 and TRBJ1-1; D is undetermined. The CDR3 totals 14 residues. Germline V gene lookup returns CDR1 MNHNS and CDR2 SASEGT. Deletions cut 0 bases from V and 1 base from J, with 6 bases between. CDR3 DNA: TGTGCCAGCAGTGAAGCAAAAGCGAACACTGAAGCTTTCTTT. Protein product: CASSEAKANTEAFF.